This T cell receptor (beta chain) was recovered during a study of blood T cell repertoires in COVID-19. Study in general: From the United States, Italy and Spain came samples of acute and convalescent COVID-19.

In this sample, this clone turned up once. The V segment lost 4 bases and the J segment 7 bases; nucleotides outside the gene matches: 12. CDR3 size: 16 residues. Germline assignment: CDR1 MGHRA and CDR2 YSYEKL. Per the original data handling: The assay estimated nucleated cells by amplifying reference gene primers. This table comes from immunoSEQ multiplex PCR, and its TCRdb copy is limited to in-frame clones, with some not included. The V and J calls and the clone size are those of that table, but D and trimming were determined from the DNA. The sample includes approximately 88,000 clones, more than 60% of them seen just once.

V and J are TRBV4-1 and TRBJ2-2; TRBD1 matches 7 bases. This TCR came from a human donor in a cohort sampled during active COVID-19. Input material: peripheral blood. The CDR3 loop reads CASSRPPGQVVGELFF. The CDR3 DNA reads TGCGCCAGCAGCCGACCCCCCGGACAGGTAGTCGGGGAGCTGTTTTTT.